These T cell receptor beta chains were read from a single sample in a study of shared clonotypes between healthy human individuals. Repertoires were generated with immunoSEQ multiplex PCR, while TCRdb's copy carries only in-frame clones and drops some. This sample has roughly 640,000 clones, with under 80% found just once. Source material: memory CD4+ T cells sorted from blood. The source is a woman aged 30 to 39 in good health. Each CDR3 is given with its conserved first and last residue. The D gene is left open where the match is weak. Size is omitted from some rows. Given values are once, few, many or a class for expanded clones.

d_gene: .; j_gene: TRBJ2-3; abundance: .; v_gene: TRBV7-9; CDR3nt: TGTGCCAGCAGCTTAGTCAGGGTAACAAGGGATACGCAGTATTTT; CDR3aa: CASSLVRVTRDTQYF
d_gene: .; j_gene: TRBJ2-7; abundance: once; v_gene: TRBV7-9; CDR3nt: TGTGCCAGCAGCTCCTCTCCGGGCCTCGCGCCTCGAACAAACTACGAGCAGTACTTC; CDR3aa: CASSSSPGLAPRTNYEQYF
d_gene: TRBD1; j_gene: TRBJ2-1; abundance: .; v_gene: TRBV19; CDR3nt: TGTGCCAGTAGTCCTGGGCCCCGGACAGGGGGCCGTTATGAGCAGTTCTTC; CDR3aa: CASSPGPRTGGRYEQFF
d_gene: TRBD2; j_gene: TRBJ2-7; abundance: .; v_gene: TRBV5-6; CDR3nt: TGTGCCAGCAGCTTGGCCGCACTAGCGGGACGCGAGCAGTACTTC; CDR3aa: CASSLAALAGREQYF
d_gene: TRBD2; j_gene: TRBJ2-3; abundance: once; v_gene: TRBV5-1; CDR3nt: TGCGCCAGCAGCTTGGAGGGAGGGTCAGATACGCAGTATTTT; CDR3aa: CASSLEGGSDTQYF
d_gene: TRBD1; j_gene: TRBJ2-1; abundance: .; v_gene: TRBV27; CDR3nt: TGTGCCAGCAGGGCCCTCGACAGGGGGCTTTTCAATGAGCAGTTCTTC; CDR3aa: CASRALDRGLFNEQFF
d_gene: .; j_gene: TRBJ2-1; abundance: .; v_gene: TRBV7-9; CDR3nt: TGTGCCAGCAGCTCAGGGGCGGGATGGCAGGAGCAGTTCTTC; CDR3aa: CASSSGAGWQEQFF
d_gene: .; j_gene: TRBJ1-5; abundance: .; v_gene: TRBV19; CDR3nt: TGTGCCAGTAGGGAGGGGGTTAGCAATCAGCCCCAGCATTTT; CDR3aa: CASREGVSNQPQHF
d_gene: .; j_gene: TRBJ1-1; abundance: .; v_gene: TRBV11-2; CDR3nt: TGTGCCAGCAGCTTAGTGGTCTCTAGGGCTGAAGCTTTCTTT; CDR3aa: CASSLVVSRAEAFF
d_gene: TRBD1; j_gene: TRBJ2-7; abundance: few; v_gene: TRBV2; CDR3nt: TGTGCCAGCAGCCCGGGACAGGGCTATCACGAGCAGTACTTC; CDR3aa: CASSPGQGYHEQYF
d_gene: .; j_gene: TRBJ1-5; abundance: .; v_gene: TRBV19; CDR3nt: TGTGCCAGTAGTATAGGGGGTCAGAGGAATCAGCCCCAGCATTTT; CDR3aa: CASSIGGQRNQPQHF
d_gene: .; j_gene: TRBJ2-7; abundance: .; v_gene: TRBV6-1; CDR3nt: TGTGCCAGCAATCCCGGGACACAATCTAACGAGCAGTACTTC; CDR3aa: CASNPGTQSNEQYF
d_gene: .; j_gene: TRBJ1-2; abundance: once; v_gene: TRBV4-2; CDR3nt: TGTGCCAGCAGCAGCCGACAGCCCACCGACTATGGCTACACCTTC; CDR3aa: CASSSRQPTDYGYTF
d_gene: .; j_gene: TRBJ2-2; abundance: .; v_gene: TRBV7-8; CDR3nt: TGTGCCAGCAGACCAGAGGGTAACACCGGGGAGCTGTTTTTT; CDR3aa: CASRPEGNTGELFF
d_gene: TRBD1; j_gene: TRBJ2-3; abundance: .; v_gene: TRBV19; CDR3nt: TGTGCCGCTACGACAGGGACCACAGATACGCAGTATTTT; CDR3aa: CAATTGTTDTQYF
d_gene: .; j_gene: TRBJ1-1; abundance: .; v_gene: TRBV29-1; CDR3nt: TGCAGCGTTAACACGTTTGGTCCTGGGGCTTTCTTT; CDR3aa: CSVNTFGPGAFF
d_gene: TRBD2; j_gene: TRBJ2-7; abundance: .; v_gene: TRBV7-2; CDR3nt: TGTGCCAGCAGCTTAGCTCTTAGCGGGAGCTCCTACGAGCAGTACTTC; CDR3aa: CASSLALSGSSYEQYF
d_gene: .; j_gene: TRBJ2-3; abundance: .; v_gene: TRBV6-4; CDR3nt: TGTGCCAGCAGTGACTCTAGCGATACGCAGTATTTT; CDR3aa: CASSDSSDTQYF
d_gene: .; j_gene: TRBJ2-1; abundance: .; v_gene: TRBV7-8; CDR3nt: TGTGCCAGCAGCTTAACGGGTGTGGGAGTGAGTTGGTTCTTC; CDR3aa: CASSLTGVGVSWFF
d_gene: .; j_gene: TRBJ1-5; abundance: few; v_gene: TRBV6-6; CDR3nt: TGTGCCAGCAGTCTACAAGCCCCCAATCAGCCCCAGCATTTT; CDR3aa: CASSLQAPNQPQHF
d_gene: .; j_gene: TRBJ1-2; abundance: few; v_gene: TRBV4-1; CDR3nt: TGCGCCAGCAGCCAAGATTCGGGGGAGAGACTTGGTGGCTACACCTTC; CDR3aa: CASSQDSGERLGGYTF
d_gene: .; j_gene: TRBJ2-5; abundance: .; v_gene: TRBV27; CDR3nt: TGTGCCTCCGGTAGGGGTTCGGAGACCCAGTACTTC; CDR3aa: CASGRGSETQYF
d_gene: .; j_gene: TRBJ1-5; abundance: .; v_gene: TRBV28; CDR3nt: TGTGCCAGCAGACCTCAGGGATATAGCAATCAGCCCCAGCATTTT; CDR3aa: CASRPQGYSNQPQHF
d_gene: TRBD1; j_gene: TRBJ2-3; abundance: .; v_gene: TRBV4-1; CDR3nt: TGCGCCAGCAGCCGCATCCTGGGGACAGGGGAAGGAAACACAGATACGCAGTATTTT; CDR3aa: CASSRILGTGEGNTDTQYF
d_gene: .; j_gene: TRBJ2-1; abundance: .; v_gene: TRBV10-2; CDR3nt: TGCGCCAGCAGTGATGAACACCAAACCTACAATGAGCAGTTCTTC; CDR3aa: CASSDEHQTYNEQFF
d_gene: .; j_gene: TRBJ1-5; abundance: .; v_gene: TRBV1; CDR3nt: TGCACCAGCAGCCAAGACGGATCGCGGCAGAATAGCAATCAGCCCCAGCATTTT; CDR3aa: CTSSQDGSRQNSNQPQHF
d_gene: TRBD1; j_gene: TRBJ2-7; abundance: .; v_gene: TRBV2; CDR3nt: TGTGCCAGCGAATCGGACAGGGCGGAAGGCGAGCAGTACTTC; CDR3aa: CASESDRAEGEQYF
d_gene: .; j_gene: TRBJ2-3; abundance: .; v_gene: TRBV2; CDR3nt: TGTGCCAGCAGGCCCCTCACAGATACGCAGTATTTT; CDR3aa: CASRPLTDTQYF
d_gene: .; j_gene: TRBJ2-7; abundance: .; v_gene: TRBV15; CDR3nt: TGTGCCACCAGCAGATACCCCAGCTACGAGCAGTACTTC; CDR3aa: CATSRYPSYEQYF
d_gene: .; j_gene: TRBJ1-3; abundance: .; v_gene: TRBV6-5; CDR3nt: TGTGCCAGCAGTTCCATCTCTGGAAACACCATATATTTT; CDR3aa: CASSSISGNTIYF
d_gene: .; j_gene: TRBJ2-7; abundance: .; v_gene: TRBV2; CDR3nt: TGTGCCAGCTCTATAGTCCCGGGCTACGAGCAGTACTTC; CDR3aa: CASSIVPGYEQYF
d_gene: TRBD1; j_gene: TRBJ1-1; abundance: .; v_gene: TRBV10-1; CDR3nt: TGCGCCAGCAGTGAGTCTCAGGGGGGTGAAGCTTTCTTT; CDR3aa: CASSESQGGEAFF
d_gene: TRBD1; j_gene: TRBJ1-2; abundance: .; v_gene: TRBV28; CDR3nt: TGTGCCAGCAGTTTTCCGACAGGGGGCCTTGGCTACACCTTC; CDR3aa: CASSFPTGGLGYTF
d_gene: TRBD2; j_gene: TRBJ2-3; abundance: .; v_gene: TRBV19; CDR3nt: TGTGCCAGTAGTGCCTTACTAGCGAGCCATACGCAGTATTTT; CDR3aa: CASSALLASHTQYF
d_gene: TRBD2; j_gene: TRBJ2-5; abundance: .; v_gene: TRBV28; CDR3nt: TGTGCCAGCAGTTCACGACCGGGACTAGCGGGAAGAGGCCCCCAAGAGACCCAGTACTTC; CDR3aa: CASSSRPGLAGRGPQETQYF
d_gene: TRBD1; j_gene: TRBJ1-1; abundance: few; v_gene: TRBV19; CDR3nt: TGTGCCAGTAGTCCAGGAACCGGACAGGGAGGGAACACTGAAGCTTTCTTT; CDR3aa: CASSPGTGQGGNTEAFF
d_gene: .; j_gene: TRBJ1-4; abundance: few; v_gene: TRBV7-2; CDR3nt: TGTGCCAGCAGCTTAGTTTTTGGGAGGGAACTGTTTTTT; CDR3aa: CASSLVFGRELFF
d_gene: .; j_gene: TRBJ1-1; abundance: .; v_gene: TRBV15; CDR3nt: TGTGCCACCAGCAGAGATAGTCGCAGGAGAACGAACACTGAAGCTTTCTTT; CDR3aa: CATSRDSRRRTNTEAFF
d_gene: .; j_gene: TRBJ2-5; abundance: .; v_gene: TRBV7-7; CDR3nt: TGTGCCAGCAGCTTCGGGGCTGGGAATGGAGAGACCCAGTACTTC; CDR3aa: CASSFGAGNGETQYF
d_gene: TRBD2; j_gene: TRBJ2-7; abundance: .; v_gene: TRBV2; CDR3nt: TGTGCCAGCAGTGAACTAACTAGCGGGACCGAGCAGTACTTC; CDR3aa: CASSELTSGTEQYF
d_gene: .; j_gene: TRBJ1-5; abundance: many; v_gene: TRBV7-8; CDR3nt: TGTGCCAGCAGCTTAGAGGTCAGGGACCAGCCCCAGCATTTT; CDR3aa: CASSLEVRDQPQHF
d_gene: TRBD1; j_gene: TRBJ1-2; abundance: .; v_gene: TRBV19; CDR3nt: TGTGCCAGTAGTATTTATGGACAGGGTGGTTGGTTCGGCGGCTACACCTTC; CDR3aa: CASSIYGQGGWFGGYTF
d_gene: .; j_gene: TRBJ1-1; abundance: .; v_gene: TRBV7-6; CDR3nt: TGTGCCAGCAGGACGATTCAGGGAAAGAACACTGAAGCTTTCTTT; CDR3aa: CASRTIQGKNTEAFF
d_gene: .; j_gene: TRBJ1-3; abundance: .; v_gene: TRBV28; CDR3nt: TGTGCCAGCAGGCCGGGGCAGGCTGTTGGACTTGGAAACACCATATATTTT; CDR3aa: CASRPGQAVGLGNTIYF
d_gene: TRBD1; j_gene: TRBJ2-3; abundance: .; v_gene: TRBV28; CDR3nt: TGTGCCAGCAATACAGGGGTATCAGATACGCAGTATTTT; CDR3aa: CASNTGVSDTQYF
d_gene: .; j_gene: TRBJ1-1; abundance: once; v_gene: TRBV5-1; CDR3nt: TGCGCCAGCAGCTTGGGGGGCGGAGACACTGAAGCTTTCTTT; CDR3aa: CASSLGGGDTEAFF
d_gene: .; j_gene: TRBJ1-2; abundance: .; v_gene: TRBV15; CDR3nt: TGTGCCACCAGCAGAGAAGTTGGCTATGGCTACACCTTC; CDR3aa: CATSREVGYGYTF
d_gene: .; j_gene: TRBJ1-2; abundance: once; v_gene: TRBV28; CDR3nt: TGTGCCAGCAGTTTGTGGATCTATGGCTACACCTTC; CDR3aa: CASSLWIYGYTF
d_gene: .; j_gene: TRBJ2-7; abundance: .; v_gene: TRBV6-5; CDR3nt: TGTGCCACTTCTGCGGCGGACCACTACGAGCAGTACTTC; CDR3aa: CATSAADHYEQYF
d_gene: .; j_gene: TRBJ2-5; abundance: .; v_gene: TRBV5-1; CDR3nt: TGCGCCAGCAGATTCGAAGAGACCCAGTACTTC; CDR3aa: CASRFEETQYF
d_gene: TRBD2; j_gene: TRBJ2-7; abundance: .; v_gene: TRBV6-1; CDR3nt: TGTGCCAGCAGACCGGGACTAGACTCCTACGAGCAGTACTTC; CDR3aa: CASRPGLDSYEQYF
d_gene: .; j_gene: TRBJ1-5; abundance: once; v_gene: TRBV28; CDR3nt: TGTGCCAGTTCTACACAGGCAAATCAGCCCCAGCATTTT; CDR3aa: CASSTQANQPQHF
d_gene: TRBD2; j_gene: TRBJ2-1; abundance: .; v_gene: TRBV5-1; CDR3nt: TGCGCCAGCAGCCCTAGGACTAGCGGGAGTCTGGATGAGCAGTTCTTC; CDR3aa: CASSPRTSGSLDEQFF
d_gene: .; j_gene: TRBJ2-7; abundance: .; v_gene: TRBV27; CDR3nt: TGTGCCAGCAGTTCACAAGGGTCCTACGAGCAGTACTTC; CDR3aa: CASSSQGSYEQYF
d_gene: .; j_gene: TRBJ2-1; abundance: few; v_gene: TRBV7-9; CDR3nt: TGTGCCAGCAGTCCACAGGCTGGATCCTACAATGAGCAGTTCTTC; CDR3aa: CASSPQAGSYNEQFF
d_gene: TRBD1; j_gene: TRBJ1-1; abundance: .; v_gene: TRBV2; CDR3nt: TGTGCCAGCAGTGAGCCCTGGACAGGGGTTACTGAAGCTTTCTTT; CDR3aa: CASSEPWTGVTEAFF